The present entry profiles one T cell receptor (beta chain) with its context. These data come from a study of T cells in Graves' hyperthyroidism and ophthalmopathy. Amplified regions were TCR beta CDR3 sequences from RNA transcripts. The primer set for the first-round RT-PCR of the TCR CDR3 was HTBI. From the multiplex PCR reads, TCRdb called clonotypes with MiXCR, one entry per CDR3 protein. The table includes 560,000 or so distinct CDR3 sequences, 40% to 55% detected once. V was shortened by 3 bases and J by 9 bases, with 9 bases between the two germline ends. This CDR3 is built from 12 residues. Germline values: CDR1 SEHNR, CDR2 FQNEAQ (reference sequence).

This sequence joins TRBV7-9 and TRBJ1-5; tentatively, D is TRBD1 (5 bases). Sequencing used peripheral blood or thyroid tissue (not recorded which). This clonotype was sampled from a woman aged 18-29 years with Graves' hyperthyroidism. DNA for the CDR3: TGTGCCAGCAGCTTTGGGGGTCCGCCCCAGCATTTT. It codes for CASSFGGPPQHF.